These T cell receptor beta chains were read from a single sample in a study of shared clonotypes between healthy human individuals. TCRdb keeps only in-frame clones here, not all; method: immunoSEQ multiplex PCR. This sample has around 1.9 million clones, with around 93% found just once. The sequenced sample was naive CD8+ T cells from PBMCs. The receptors originated from a man between 18 and 29 years old in good health. Some clones in this sample may be carry-over from other donors' samples. Both conserved end residues are part of each CDR3. Each record gives: clone size, V gene, D gene, J gene, CDR3 protein, CDR3 DNA. The D gene is left open where the match is weak. A clone size is listed for some rows: how often the clone was seen (once, few, many), or a class if it is expanded.

once	TRBV7-9	.	TRBJ1-2	CASSLYPAEDYGYTF	TGTGCCAGCAGCTTATATCCTGCAGAAGACTATGGCTACACCTTC
.	TRBV28	TRBD1	TRBJ2-7	CASSFPAGDRGRYEQYF	TGTGCCAGCAGTTTCCCCGCGGGGGACAGGGGGCGATACGAGCAGTACTTC
.	TRBV9	.	TRBJ2-3	CASSRVDTQYF	TGTGCCAGCTCAAGGGTTGATACGCAGTATTTT
.	TRBV6-1	.	TRBJ2-7	CASSEFQGPSYEQYF	TGTGCCAGCAGTGAATTCCAGGGTCCCTCCTACGAGCAGTACTTC
.	TRBV14	.	TRBJ1-2	CASSQIRWSGYTF	TGTGCCAGCAGCCAAATCAGGTGGAGTGGCTACACCTTC
.	TRBV15	TRBD1	TRBJ2-7	CATSAQTGGRDEQYF	TGTGCCACCAGCGCTCAGACAGGGGGTCGAGACGAGCAGTACTTC
.	TRBV30	TRBD1	TRBJ2-7	CAWSVQTGVPYEQYF	TGTGCCTGGAGTGTACAAACAGGGGTTCCCTACGAGCAGTACTTC
.	TRBV11-2	.	TRBJ2-7	CASSDQTASYEQYF	TGTGCCAGCAGTGACCAGACCGCCTCCTACGAGCAGTACTTC
.	TRBV7-2	.	TRBJ2-3	CASILDGTQYF	TGTGCCAGCATCTTGGATGGTACGCAGTATTTT
.	TRBV7-2	TRBD2	TRBJ2-3	CASSPMTSGPTDTQYF	TGTGCCAGCAGCCCTATGACTAGCGGACCCACAGATACGCAGTATTTT
.	TRBV7-2	.	TRBJ1-2	CASSRAWRGEYGYTF	TGTGCCAGCAGCCGGGCCTGGAGGGGCGAGTATGGCTACACCTTC
.	TRBV27	TRBD2	TRBJ2-5	CASTESGRPETHYF	TGTGCCAGCACAGAGAGCGGGAGGCCCGAGACCCACTACTTC
.	TRBV7-8	.	TRBJ1-2	CASSLAGGFLGYTF	TGTGCCAGCAGCTTAGCGGGGGGGTTCTTAGGCTACACCTTC
.	TRBV10-1	.	TRBJ2-3	CASSESALWSTDTQYF	TGCGCCAGCAGTGAGTCGGCCCTTTGGAGCACAGATACGCAGTATTTT
.	TRBV12-5	TRBD2	TRBJ2-1	CASGLTTSGSNEQFF	TGTGCTAGTGGTTTGACGACTAGCGGGAGCAATGAGCAGTTCTTC
.	TRBV19	.	TRBJ1-4	CASTSIGDGTNEKLFF	TGTGCCAGTACCTCAATAGGCGACGGGACTAATGAAAAACTGTTTTTT
once	TRBV7-8	.	TRBJ2-5	CASSLAPEGDQYF	TGTGCCAGCAGCTTAGCCCCAGAAGGGGACCAGTACTTC
.	TRBV2	.	TRBJ1-1	CASSNTGGGRTEAFF	TGTGCCAGCAGTAATACCGGCGGGGGGCGGACTGAAGCTTTCTTT
.	TRBV5-1	.	TRBJ2-7	CASSLGPEDAYEQYF	TGCGCCAGCAGCTTGGGGCCTGAGGATGCCTACGAGCAGTACTTC
.	TRBV5-8	TRBD1	TRBJ1-5	CASSLTPGGNNQPQHF	TGTGCCAGCAGCTTAACTCCAGGGGGGAATAATCAGCCCCAGCATTTT
.	TRBV11-2	.	TRBJ2-6	CASSSQGTGANVLTF	TGTGCCAGCAGCTCGCAGGGGACTGGGGCCAACGTCCTGACTTTC
.	TRBV27	.	TRBJ2-1	CASGYSSYNEQFF	TGTGCCAGCGGATACAGCTCCTACAATGAGCAGTTCTTC
.	TRBV28	TRBD2	TRBJ2-2	CASSLGLAGVPGELFF	TGTGCCAGCAGTTTGGGGCTAGCGGGAGTCCCCGGGGAGCTGTTTTTT
.	TRBV5-1	.	TRBJ1-1	CASSPRTVGGTEAFF	TGCGCCAGCAGCCCCCGAACAGTTGGGGGCACTGAAGCTTTCTTT
.	TRBV7-9	TRBD2	TRBJ2-3	CATLASSGITFRGADTQYF	TGTGCCACCCTCGCCTCTAGCGGAATCACCTTCCGGGGTGCAGATACGCAGTATTTT
once	TRBV7-9	TRBD1	TRBJ2-1	CASSPRQGIENNEQFF	TGTGCCAGCAGCCCCCGACAGGGGATAGAAAACAATGAGCAGTTCTTC
once	TRBV12-5	.	TRBJ2-7	CASGLGAAGVVEQYF	TGTGCTAGTGGTTTGGGGGCGGCAGGGGTGGTCGAGCAGTACTTC
.	TRBV5-5	.	TRBJ2-7	CASSLGPIGQYF	TGTGCCAGCAGCTTGGGGCCTATCGGGCAGTACTTC
.	TRBV28	.	TRBJ1-1	CASKWGVDTEAFF	TGTGCCAGCAAATGGGGGGTTGATACTGAAGCTTTCTTT
.	TRBV10-3	.	TRBJ2-1	CAISEVGLKSYNEQFF	TGTGCCATCAGCGAGGTGGGACTCAAATCCTACAATGAGCAGTTCTTC
.	TRBV29-1	TRBD2	TRBJ2-3	CSVEGTSGGSTDTQYF	TGCAGCGTTGAAGGGACTAGCGGGGGTAGCACAGATACGCAGTATTTT
.	TRBV28	.	TRBJ2-7	CASTLLQGLEQYF	TGTGCCAGCACCTTGTTACAGGGTCTCGAGCAGTACTTC
.	TRBV6-5	TRBD2	TRBJ2-3	CASSSSAGGRTDTQYF	TGTGCCAGCAGTTCCTCCGCGGGAGGTAGAACAGATACGCAGTATTTT
.	TRBV5-1	.	TRBJ1-1	CASSPGRENTEAFF	TGCGCCAGCAGCCCGGGACGGGAGAACACTGAAGCTTTCTTT
.	TRBV27	.	TRBJ2-7	CASSPPGGSYEQYF	TGTGCCAGCAGTCCGCCTGGGGGGTCCTACGAGCAGTACTTC
once	TRBV7-9	TRBD1	TRBJ1-2	CASSPRDRVAGGYTF	TGTGCCAGCAGCCCGCGGGACAGGGTAGCGGGTGGCTACACCTTC
.	TRBV29-1	.	TRBJ2-1	CSVEDWGNNEQFF	TGCAGCGTTGAAGATTGGGGGAACAATGAGCAGTTCTTC
.	TRBV28	TRBD1	TRBJ2-7	CASRTDRGLYEQYF	TGTGCCAGCAGAACGGACAGGGGGCTGTACGAGCAGTACTTC
.	TRBV6-1	.	TRBJ2-1	CASSENQYGTWAYNEQFF	TGTGCCAGCAGTGAAAACCAATACGGGACATGGGCATACAATGAGCAGTTCTTC
few	TRBV27	.	TRBJ2-7	CATQSIPRGVPYEQYF	TGTGCCACCCAATCCATCCCTAGGGGGGTCCCATACGAGCAGTACTTC
.	TRBV5-5	TRBD1	TRBJ2-7	CASSLGQGFHEQYF	TGTGCCAGCAGCCTCGGACAGGGTTTCCACGAGCAGTACTTC
.	TRBV5-4	TRBD1	TRBJ1-4	CASSLKGTGPANEKLFF	TGTGCCAGCAGCTTGAAAGGGACAGGGCCTGCTAATGAAAAACTGTTTTTT
.	TRBV20-1	.	TRBJ2-7	CSARDFYEQYF	TGCAGTGCTAGAGATTTTTACGAGCAGTACTTC
.	TRBV6-1	.	TRBJ1-3	CASSARADTIYF	TGTGCCAGCAGTGCCAGGGCGGACACCATATATTTT
.	TRBV7-2	.	TRBJ2-1	CASSFAGSSYNEQFF	TGTGCCAGCAGCTTCGCGGGGAGCTCCTACAATGAGCAGTTCTTC
.	TRBV7-9	TRBD1	TRBJ2-2	CASSFGAGGDTGELFF	TGTGCCAGCAGCTTCGGCGCAGGGGGTGACACCGGGGAGCTGTTTTTT
.	TRBV13	TRBD1	TRBJ1-1	CASSKRQGNTEAFF	TGTGCCAGCAGCAAGCGACAGGGTAACACTGAAGCTTTCTTT
.	TRBV21-1	.	TRBJ1-2	CASSLPAGVGGYTF	TGTGCCAGCAGCCTCCCGGCGGGGGTGGGTGGCTACACCTTC
.	TRBV28	TRBD2	TRBJ2-5	CASRYPAGAGETQYF	TGTGCCAGCAGATACCCAGCGGGAGCGGGGGAGACCCAGTACTTC
.	TRBV15	.	TRBJ2-5	CATSRDRVSADQETQYF	TGTGCCACCAGCAGAGATCGGGTTAGCGCAGACCAAGAGACCCAGTACTTC
once	TRBV30	TRBD2	TRBJ2-1	CAWSERESYNEQFF	TGTGCCTGGAGTGAGCGGGAGTCCTACAATGAGCAGTTCTTC
.	TRBV9	.	TRBJ2-1	CASSDRGGGGEQFF	TGTGCCAGCAGCGACAGGGGAGGAGGGGGTGAGCAGTTCTTC
.	TRBV7-2	TRBD2	TRBJ2-7	CASSLGKLAGVHYEQYF	TGTGCCAGCAGCTTAGGTAAACTAGCGGGAGTCCACTACGAGCAGTACTTC
.	TRBV19	.	TRBJ1-6	CASSIVVTPEGNSPLHF	TGTGCCAGTAGTATAGTTGTAACGCCTGAGGGTAATTCACCCCTCCACTTT
.	TRBV5-1	TRBD1	TRBJ1-3	CASSSHRTGEHSGNTIYF	TGCGCCAGCAGCTCGCATAGGACAGGCGAACACTCTGGAAACACCATATATTTT
.	TRBV19	TRBD1	TRBJ1-2	CASSTYGTGVNYGYTF	TGTGCCAGTAGTACATACGGGACAGGGGTTAACTATGGCTACACCTTC
.	TRBV7-8	TRBD1	TRBJ1-2	CASSLDRTGHGYTF	TGTGCCAGCAGCTTAGACAGGACAGGGCATGGCTACACCTTC